The 4 T cell receptor beta chains below all came from one sample that was sequenced in a study of regulatory T cells in long-lasting Graves disease. With iRepertoire HTBI primers and Arm-PCR of CDR3 regions, TCR beta libraries were built. MiXCR, applied by TCRdb to the multiplex PCR reads, yields one record per CDR3 protein. The table lists about 400,000 distinct CDR3 sequences, about 20% of them singletons, with 20% in the top ten. Time point here: persistent/refractory GD, antithyroid drugs over 5 years with positive TRAb. Construction of the TCR library relied on RNA isolated from PBMCs. The starting material was peripheral blood mononuclear cells (PBMCs), obtained when the disease was refractory, from a patient treated with antithyroid drugs. These receptors were taken from a female donor with Graves disease.

The table lists this clonotype with many counts. The chain uses TRBV28 and TRBJ1-2; D uncertain. Between the trimmed V and J ends, which lost 7 bases and 1 base, there was a span of 28 bases. The germline V gene encodes CDR1 MDHEN and CDR2 SYDVKM. This CDR3 region has 19 residues. The CDR3 nucleotides are TGTGCCAGCAAGGCCCCCCGAGGCAGTCGACAAGGGATTAACTATGGCTACACCTTC. Amino acid sequence: CASKAPRGSRQGINYGYTF.

This clonotype occurred a few times. A much bigger clone sits one base away, suggesting this may be a read error. V is TRBV19 and J is TRBJ2-7; D is undetermined. The germline CDR1 and CDR2 sequences are LNHDA and SQIVND (reference sequence). The CDR3 runs to 11 residues. In DNA, the CDR3 is TGTGCCGGTAGTATGGGTGGCGAGCAGTACTTC. Its protein product is CAGSMGGEQYF.

V and J are TRBV10-3 and TRBJ1-2; 11 bases align to TRBD1. The V gene end was trimmed by 6 bases and the J gene end by 8 bases; junction bases not matched to a gene: 11. The CDR3 runs to 15 residues. Germline V CDR1 and CDR2: ENHRY, SYGVKD. The CDR3 loop is CAIRDRGQGAEGYTF. The DNA for the CDR3 is TGTGCCATCAGAGACCGAGGACAGGGGGCGGAAGGCTACACCTTC.

This clonotype was seen ten or more times. V gene TRBV28 combines with J gene TRBJ1-5, with a tentative D call TRBD1 (6 bases). In germline, CDR1 is MDHEN, CDR2 SYDVKM. The CDR3 runs 15 residues. The germline V and J ends were trimmed by 5 bases and 2 bases, with 13 bases remaining between them. CDR3 nucleotides: TGTGCCAGCAGTAGTCAGGGGATCGGCAATCAGCCCCAGCATTTT. Translating it yields CASSSQGIGNQPQHF.